These T cell receptor beta chains were read from a single sample in a study of T-cell reconstitution after alpha-beta-depleted transplantation in children. TCRdb reprocessed the PCR reads via MiXCR and lists one record per CDR3 protein. There are around 800,000 distinct CDR3 sequences in the sample; around 17% occur only once, and around 4.5% lies in the top ten. Sequenced material: PBMCs, mostly from graft donor cells, taken 360 days after TCRalphabeta/CD19-depleted stem cell transplant. The receptors stem from a male patient between 10 and 17 years old who had a stem cell transplant for acute lymphoblastic leukemia, so the T cells may come from the graft donor. The CDR3 runs from the conserved cysteine through the conserved F or W. D genes are given only for firm matches. Only some rows state a clone size, as once, few, many or a class for expanded clones.

J | V | D | size | DNA | CDR3
TRBJ2-5 | TRBV5-5 | - | - | TGTGCCAGCAGCTTGAAGGTGCTCTGGCAGACCCAGTACTTC | CASSLKVLWQTQYF
TRBJ1-1 | TRBV11-2 | TRBD1 | few | TGTGCCAGCAGCTTCGACGGGACAGCTAACACTGAAGCTTTCTTT | CASSFDGTANTEAFF
TRBJ1-1 | TRBV2 | - | - | TGTGCCAGCAGGGCCAGGGGTCCCACTGAAGCTTTCTTT | CASRARGPTEAFF
TRBJ2-4 | TRBV12-3/TRBV12-4 | - | - | TGTGCCAGCAGGGAATGGGCCAAAAACATTCAGTACTTC | CASREWAKNIQYF
TRBJ1-1 | TRBV5-1 | TRBD1 | - | TGCGCCAGTGGGATACAGGGGGACACTGAAGCTTTCTTT | CASGIQGDTEAFF
TRBJ2-3 | TRBV11-1 | - | - | TGTGCCAGCACCGAGGAGGATCGCACAGATACGCAGTATTTT | CASTEEDRTDTQYF
TRBJ2-3 | TRBV11-1 | TRBD2 | - | TGTGCCAGCAGCTCCAGCGGGACTAGCGGGAGTTATACGCAGTATTTT | CASSSSGTSGSYTQYF
TRBJ2-1 | TRBV7-2 | - | many | TGTGCCAGCAGCTTAGAATACGATGAGCAGTTCTTC | CASSLEYDEQFF
TRBJ2-5 | TRBV29-1 | TRBD1 | - | TGCAGCGTTGAACCTAGGACAGGTCAAGAGACCCAGTACTTC | CSVEPRTGQETQYF
TRBJ2-7 | TRBV12-3/TRBV12-4 | - | many | TGTGCCACCGCGAGGGGCTCCTACGAGCAGTACTTC | CATARGSYEQYF
TRBJ2-5 | TRBV18 | TRBD1 | once | TGTGCCAGCTCACCAAGGGGGACAGAGGAAAAAGAGACCCAGTACTTC | CASSPRGTEEKETQYF
TRBJ1-1 | TRBV7-9 | TRBD1 | - | TGTGCCAGCAGAGATGGGCAGGGGGTTACGGGCACTGAAGCTTTCTTT | CASRDGQGVTGTEAFF
TRBJ2-7 | TRBV12-3/TRBV12-4 | TRBD2 | - | TGTGCCAGCAGCCCCGGGACTAGCGGGAGGTTGGCCTACGAGCAGTACTTC | CASSPGTSGRLAYEQYF
TRBJ2-1 | TRBV2 | - | - | TGTGCCAGCAGTGAAGAGGTCCGGACTGTGAATGAGCAGTTCTTC | CASSEEVRTVNEQFF
TRBJ2-5 | TRBV7-2 | TRBD2 | - | TGTGCCAGCAGCTTCTTTAGCGGGAGGAAGGAGACCCAGTACTTC | CASSFFSGRKETQYF
TRBJ2-1 | TRBV4-1 | - | - | TGCGCCAGCAGCAACCGGGACGTATACAATGAGCAGTTCTTC | CASSNRDVYNEQFF
TRBJ2-1 | TRBV27 | TRBD2 | - | TGTGCCAGTAACCCCGGGACTAGCGCTAATGAGCAGTTCTTC | CASNPGTSANEQFF
TRBJ2-1 | TRBV20-1 | TRBD2 | - | TGCAGTGCTCTAGCGGGGGGGAGCTCCTACAATGAGCAGTTCTTC | CSALAGGSSYNEQFF
TRBJ2-1 | TRBV20-1 | - | few | TGCAGTGCCTCCCTTTTGCTTAGCGCTAAAGGGCGAGAGCAGTTCTTC | CSASLLLSAKGREQFF
TRBJ2-5 | TRBV4-1 | TRBD1 | - | TGCGCCAGCAGCCAGGGAACAGGGGACCAAGAGACCCAGTACTTC | CASSQGTGDQETQYF
TRBJ1-5 | TRBV12-3/TRBV12-4 | - | - | TGTGCCAGCAGCCCAGTATCGGGCAATCAGCCCCAGCATTTT | CASSPVSGNQPQHF
TRBJ2-5 | TRBV9 | - | - | TGTGCCAGCAGCCACTCGGGACTCCAAGAGACCCAGTACTTC | CASSHSGLQETQYF
TRBJ1-1 | TRBV20-1 | - | few | TGCAGTGCTAGAGATGCGTTTAGGCGAGTCGAAGCTTTCTTT | CSARDAFRRVEAFF
TRBJ2-1 | TRBV5-1 | - | - | TGCGCCAGCAGCTATACGGGGGAATCCTACAATGAGCAGTTCTTC | CASSYTGESYNEQFF
TRBJ2-3 | TRBV29-1 | - | few | TGCAGCGGGGACACCTCGGAGGAGGCAGATACGCAGTATTTT | CSGDTSEEADTQYF
TRBJ2-2 | TRBV20-1 | TRBD2 | - | TGCAGTGCTAGAGCCCCCAGCGGGGCCGGGGAGCTGTTTTTT | CSARAPSGAGELFF